This paragraph reports one T cell receptor beta chain. The data were obtained in a study of blood T cell repertoires in COVID-19. At the level of the study: T cells, B-cell-depleted T cells, or PBMCs provided the cDNA or gDNA that served as material.

Germline trimming cut 4 bases from V and 4 bases from J; bases unmatched to any gene: 10. CDR3 length: 16 residues. In germline, CDR1 is MDHEN, CDR2 SYDVKM. Clones were sequenced by immunoSEQ multiplex PCR, and TCRdb holds only the in-frame ones, with some missing. The sample lists fewer than 85,000 clones; around 82% were seen once. J is TRBJ2-5 and V is TRBV28, with 9 bases aligning to TRBD2. The origin of this receptor is a human donor in a cohort sampled during active COVID-19. The sample consisted of peripheral blood. The CDR3 region has the DNA TGTGCCAGCAGTTACCCCAAGCGGGGGGCGGGAGAGACCCAGTACTTC. It specifies CASSYPKRGAGETQYF.